The 2 T cell receptor beta chains below all came from one sample that was sequenced in a study of T cell responses to AZD1222 COVID-19 vaccine. The assay was immunoSEQ multiplex PCR, and TCRdb's table has in-frame clones only and misses some. The data hold around 120,000 clones, with roughly 92% observed a single time. The sample here was peripheral blood, taken 28 days after the second AZD1222 dose. The receptors were sampled from an adult who received the AZD1222 COVID-19 vaccine.

A single count supports this clone. V usage is TRBV15 and J usage is TRBJ1-1; D uncertain. The germline V gene encodes CDR1 LNHNV and CDR2 YYDKDF (reference sequence). The CDR3 totals 17 residues. Trimming took off 1 base at V and 1 base at J, with 16 bases between the two ends. CDR3: CATSRVSWGRENTEAFF. CDR3 nucleotide sequence: TGTGCCACCAGCAGAGTGTCTTGGGGTCGAGAGAACACTGAAGCTTTCTTT.

This chain links TRBV5-1 with TRBJ2-2, with TRBD2 matching 7 bases. CDR1 SGHRS and CDR2 YFSETQ come from the germline V gene. The CDR3 has 15 amino acids. The junction had 4 bases not matched to a gene; V was cut back by 0 bases and J by 5 bases. The chain's CDR3 is CASSLGAGTTGELFF. The CDR3 region has the DNA TGCGCCAGCAGCTTGGGAGCGGGGACTACCGGGGAGCTGTTTTTT.